This T cell receptor (beta chain) was found in a study of radiotherapy plus CTLA-4 blockade in lung cancer. Using immunoSEQ multiplex PCR, the repertoire was profiled, and TCRdb retains in-frame clones only, with some absent. The sample holds 85,000 to 100,000 clones; more than 85% are singletons and the top ten take around 17%. Germline V gene sequence: CDR1 ENHRY, CDR2 SYGVKD. CDR3 size: 14 residues. V lost 9 bases to trimming and J lost 4 bases; unmatched junction nucleotides: 8. The TCR comes from a human donor with non-small cell lung cancer that progressed on radiotherapy plus ipilimumab. The sample was peripheral blood, taken from a patient treated with radiotherapy plus ipilimumab. The V and J genes are TRBV10-3 and TRBJ1-1; 10 positions agree with TRBD1. CDR3 sequence reads: CAITPGQGFTEAFF. As DNA, the CDR3 is TGTGCCATAACACCGGGACAGGGGTTCACTGAAGCTTTCTTT.